The clone carrying this TCR beta chain was detected a few times. Its specificity is unknown. TCRdb's table, derived via immunoSEQ multiplex PCR, lists solely in-frame clones and lacks some. There are some 300,000 clones in the sample; about 80% occur only once, and 6.5% to 8% lies in the top ten. The CDR3 loop spans 16 amino acids. Germline assignment: CDR1 SGHVS and CDR2 FNYEAQ. V lost 5 bases and J 1 base, leaving 16 bases between the germline ends. The data stem from a study of cytotoxic CD8 clonotypes in ibrutinib-treated CLL. Study-wide context: Of a cohort that held roughly eleven relapsed/refractory and around 14 treatment-naive patients, roughly 18 were IGHV unmutated. Broader study findings: Ibrutinib response saw clonality rise, and progression saw it return toward baseline. Sustained-remission patients were sampled at different times than progressing patients were. Baseline clonality was higher than in age-matched healthy donors and moved in step with circulating CD8+ T-cell counts.

Source: PBMCs, taken before ibrutinib treatment. The TCR comes from a human donor with chronic lymphocytic leukemia. The chain links TRBV7-6 to TRBJ2-3; D may match TRBD1 or TRBD2 (6 bases each). The CDR3 loop reads CASSPGGRQGTDTQYF. As DNA, the CDR3 is TGTGCCAGCAGCCCCGGGGGAAGACAGGGCACAGATACGCAGTATTTT.